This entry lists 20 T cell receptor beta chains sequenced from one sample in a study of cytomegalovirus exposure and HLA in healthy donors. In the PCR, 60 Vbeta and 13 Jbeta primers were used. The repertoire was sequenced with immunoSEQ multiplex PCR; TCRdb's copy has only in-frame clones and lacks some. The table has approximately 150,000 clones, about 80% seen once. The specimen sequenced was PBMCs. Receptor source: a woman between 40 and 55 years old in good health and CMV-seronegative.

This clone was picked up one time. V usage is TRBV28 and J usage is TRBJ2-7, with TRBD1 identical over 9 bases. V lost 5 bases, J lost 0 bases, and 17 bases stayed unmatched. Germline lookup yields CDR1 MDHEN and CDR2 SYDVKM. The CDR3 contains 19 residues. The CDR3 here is CASSTTSGTGTGISYEQYF. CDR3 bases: TGTGCCAGCAGTACTACCTCCGGGACAGGGACCGGAATCTCCTACGAGCAGTACTTC. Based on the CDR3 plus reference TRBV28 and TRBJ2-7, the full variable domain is DVKVTQSSRYLVKRTGEKVFLECVQDMDHENMFWYRQDPGLGLRLIYFSYDVKMKEKGDIPEGYSVSREKKERFSLILESASTNQTSMYLCASSTTSGTGTGISYEQYFGPGTRLTVT.

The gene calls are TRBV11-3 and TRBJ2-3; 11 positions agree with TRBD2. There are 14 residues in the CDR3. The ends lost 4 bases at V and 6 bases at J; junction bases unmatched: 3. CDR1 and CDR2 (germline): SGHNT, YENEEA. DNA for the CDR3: TGTGCCAGCAGCTCACTAGCGGGAGAGGATACGCAGTATTTT. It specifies CASSSLAGEDTQYF.

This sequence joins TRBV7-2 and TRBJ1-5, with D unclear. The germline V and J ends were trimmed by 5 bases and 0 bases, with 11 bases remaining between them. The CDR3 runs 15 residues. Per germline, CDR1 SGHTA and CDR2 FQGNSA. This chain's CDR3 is CASSKRGHSNQPQHF. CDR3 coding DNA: TGTGCCAGCAGCAAGAGAGGGCATAGCAATCAGCCCCAGCATTTT.

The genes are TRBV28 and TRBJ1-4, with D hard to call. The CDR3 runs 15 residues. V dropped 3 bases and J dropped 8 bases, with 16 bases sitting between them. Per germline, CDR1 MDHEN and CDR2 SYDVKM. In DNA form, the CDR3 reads TGTGCCAGCAGTTTCTTCCCATCGGGTGGAGAAAAACTGTTTTTT. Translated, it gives CASSFFPSGGEKLFF.

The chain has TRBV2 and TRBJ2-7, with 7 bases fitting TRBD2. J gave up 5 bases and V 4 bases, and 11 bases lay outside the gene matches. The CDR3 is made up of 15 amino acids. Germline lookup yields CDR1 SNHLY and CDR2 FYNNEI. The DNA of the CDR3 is TGTGCCAGCAGTGTTGAGAGGGAGGGTCCCCACGAGCAGTACTTC. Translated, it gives CASSVEREGPHEQYF. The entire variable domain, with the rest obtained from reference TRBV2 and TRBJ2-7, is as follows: EPEVTQTPSHQVTQMGQEVILRCVPISNHLYFYWYRQILGQKVEFLVSFYNNEISEKSEIFDDQFSVERPDGSNFTLKIRSTKLEDSAMYFCASSVEREGPHEQYFGPGTRLTVT.

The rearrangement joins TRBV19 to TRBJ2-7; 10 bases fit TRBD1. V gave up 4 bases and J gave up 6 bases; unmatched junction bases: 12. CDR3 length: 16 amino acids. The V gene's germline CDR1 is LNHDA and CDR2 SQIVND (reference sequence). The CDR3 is CASSSYSTGTGVEQYF. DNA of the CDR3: TGTGCCAGTAGTAGTTATTCTACTGGGACAGGGGTCGAGCAGTACTTC.

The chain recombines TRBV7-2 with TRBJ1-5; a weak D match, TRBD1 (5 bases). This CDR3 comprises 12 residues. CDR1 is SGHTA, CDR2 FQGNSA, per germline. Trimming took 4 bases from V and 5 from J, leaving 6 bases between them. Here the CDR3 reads CASSSGYQPQHF. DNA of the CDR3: TGTGCCAGCAGCTCAGGGTATCAGCCCCAGCATTTT.

CDR3 in amino acids: CATNSLIRDRGITSYEQYF. The DNA of the CDR3 is TGTGCCACTAACTCTCTGATCCGGGACAGGGGGATTACCTCCTACGAGCAGTACTTC. V and J are TRBV19 and TRBJ2-7, with TRBD1 identical over 11 bases. The CDR3 extends over 19 amino acids. The germline V gene has CDR1 LNHDA and CDR2 SQIVND (reference sequence). With V trimmed by 10 bases and J by 0 bases, 20 bases remained unmatched.

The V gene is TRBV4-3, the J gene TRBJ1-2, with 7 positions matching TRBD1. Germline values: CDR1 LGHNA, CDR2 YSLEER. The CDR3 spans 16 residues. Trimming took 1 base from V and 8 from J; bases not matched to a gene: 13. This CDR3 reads CASSQGKAGGRLGYTF. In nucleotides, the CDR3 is TGCGCCAGCAGCCAAGGGAAGGCAGGGGGAAGGTTGGGCTACACCTTC.

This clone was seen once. The CDR3 spells CASSLVSKSTDTQYF. The CDR3 DNA reads TGTGCCAGCAGCTTAGTCTCTAAGAGCACAGATACGCAGTATTTT. The rearrangement joins TRBV11-2 to TRBJ2-3; D remains ambiguous. This CDR3 contains 15 residues. Trimming removed 1 base from V and 0 bases from J, with 8 bases in between. Germline V gene data show CDR1 as SGHAT and CDR2 as FQNNGV.

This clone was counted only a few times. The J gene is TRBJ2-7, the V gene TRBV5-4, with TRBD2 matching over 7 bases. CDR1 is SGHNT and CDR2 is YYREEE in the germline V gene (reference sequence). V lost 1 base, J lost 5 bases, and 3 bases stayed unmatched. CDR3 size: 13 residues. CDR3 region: CASSLMGGDEQYF. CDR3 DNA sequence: TGTGCCAGCAGCTTGATGGGGGGGGACGAGCAGTACTTC.

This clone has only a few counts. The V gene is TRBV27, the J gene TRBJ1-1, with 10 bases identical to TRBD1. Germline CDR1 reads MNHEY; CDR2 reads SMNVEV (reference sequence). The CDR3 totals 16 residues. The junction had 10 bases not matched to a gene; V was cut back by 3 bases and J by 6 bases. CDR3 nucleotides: TGTGCCAGCAGTTTGCACCCGCAGACAGGGGGCCCTGAAGCTTTCTTT. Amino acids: CASSLHPQTGGPEAFF.

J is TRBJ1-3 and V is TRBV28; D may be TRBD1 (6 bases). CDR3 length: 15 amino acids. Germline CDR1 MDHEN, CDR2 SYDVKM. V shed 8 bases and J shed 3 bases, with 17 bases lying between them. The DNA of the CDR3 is TGTGCCAGCGGGGTCGTGGCAGGGGATGGAAACACCATATATTTT. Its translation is CASGVVAGDGNTIYF.

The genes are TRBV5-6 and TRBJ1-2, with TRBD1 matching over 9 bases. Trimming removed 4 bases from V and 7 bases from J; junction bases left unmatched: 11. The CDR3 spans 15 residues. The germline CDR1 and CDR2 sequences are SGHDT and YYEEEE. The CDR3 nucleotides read TGTGCCAGCAGCCTCGGGACAGGGCGATCGGGTGGCTACACCTTC. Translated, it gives CASSLGTGRSGGYTF.

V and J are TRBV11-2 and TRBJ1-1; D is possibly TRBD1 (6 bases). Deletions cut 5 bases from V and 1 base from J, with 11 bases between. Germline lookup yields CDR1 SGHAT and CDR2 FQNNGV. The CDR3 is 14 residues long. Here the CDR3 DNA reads TGTGCCAGCAGCCCGGACAGTCGGAACACTGAAGCTTTCTTT. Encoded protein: CASSPDSRNTEAFF.

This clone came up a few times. The CDR3 sequence is CASSSPDSSYNSPLHF. In DNA, the CDR3 is TGTGCCAGCAGCTCCCCCGACAGCTCCTATAATTCACCCCTCCACTTT. The genes are TRBV13 and TRBJ1-6; tentative D call: TRBD1 (5 bases). The V and J ends lost 4 bases and 0 bases respectively, with 10 bases between them. This CDR3 region has 16 residues. Per germline, CDR1 PRHDT and CDR2 FYEKMQ (reference sequence).

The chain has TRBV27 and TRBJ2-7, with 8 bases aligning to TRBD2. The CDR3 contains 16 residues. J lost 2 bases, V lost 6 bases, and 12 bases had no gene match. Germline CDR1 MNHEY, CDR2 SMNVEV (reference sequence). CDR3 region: CASSPEGSGSTYEQYF. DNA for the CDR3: TGTGCCAGCAGCCCCGAGGGAAGCGGGAGCACCTACGAGCAGTACTTC.

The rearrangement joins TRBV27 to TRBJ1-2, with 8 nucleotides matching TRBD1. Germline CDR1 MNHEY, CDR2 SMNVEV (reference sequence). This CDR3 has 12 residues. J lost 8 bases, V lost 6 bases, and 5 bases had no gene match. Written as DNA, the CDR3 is TGTGCCAGCAGCGCGACAGGGGTAGGCTACACCTTC. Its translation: CASSATGVGYTF.

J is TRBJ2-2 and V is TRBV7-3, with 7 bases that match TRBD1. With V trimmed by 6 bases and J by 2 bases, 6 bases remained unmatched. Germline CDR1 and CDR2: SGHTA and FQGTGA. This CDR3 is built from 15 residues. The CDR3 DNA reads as TGTGCCAGCAGTCCCGGGACAGCTAACACCGGGGAGCTGTTTTTT. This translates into CASSPGTANTGELFF.

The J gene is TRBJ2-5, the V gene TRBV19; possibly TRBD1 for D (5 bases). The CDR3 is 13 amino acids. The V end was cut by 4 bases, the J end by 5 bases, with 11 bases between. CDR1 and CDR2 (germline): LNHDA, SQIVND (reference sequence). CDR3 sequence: CASSRQTGETQYF. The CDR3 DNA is TGTGCCAGTAGTAGGCAAACAGGCGAGACCCAGTACTTC.